Shown below are 27 T cell receptor beta chains from a single sample sequenced in a study of blood T cells in healthy people across ages. Together with a sample-barcoded 5' primer, a J-beta primer mix was included in a second PCR lasting about 6 to 11 cycles. Each CDR3 protein is one row after TCRdb ran MiXCR on the 5' RACE reads. There are around 750,000 distinct CDR3 sequences in the sample; 53% occur only once, and approximately 41% lies in the top ten. What was sequenced was blood. These receptors were collected from a man of 80 years or more in good health.

The V gene is TRBV7-9, the J gene TRBJ2-2; TRBD1 aligns across 9 bases. V lost 4 bases, J lost 4 bases, and 10 bases stayed unmatched. CDR3 length equals 17 residues. The germline CDR1 and CDR2 sequences are SEHNR and FQNEAQ (reference sequence). DNA for the CDR3: TGTGCCAGCAGCTCCGGGACAGGGTATAGAGTCACCGGGGAGCTGTTTTTT. Translation: CASSSGTGYRVTGELFF. The whole variable domain, filled in from reference TRBV7-9 and TRBJ2-2, reads DTGVSQNPRHKITKRGQNVTFRCDPISEHNRLYWYRQTLGQGPEFLTYFQNEAQLEKSRLLSDRFSAERPKGSFSTLEIQRTEQGDSAMYLCASSSGTGYRVTGELFFGEGSRLTVL.

The genes are TRBV27 and TRBJ1-6; TRBD1 matches 9 bases. Losses at the gene ends were 4 bases for V and 10 bases for J; bases not matched to a gene: 2. The CDR3 consists of 13 residues. Germline CDR1 reads MNHEY; CDR2 reads SMNVEV (reference sequence). CDR3 sequence (DNA): TGTGCCAGCAGTTGGACAGGGGAATCACCCCTCCACTTT. Translated, it gives CASSWTGESPLHF.

In this sample, this clonotype turned up a few times. This chain links TRBV9 with TRBJ2-3; 9 bases line up with TRBD2. CDR3 length equals 16 residues. The germline CDR1 and CDR2 sequences are SGDLS and YYNGEE. V lost 0 bases, J lost 3 bases, and 5 bases stayed unmatched. The CDR3 nucleotides are TGTGCCAGCAGCGTAGGTCGAGCGGGAGGTACAGATACGCAGTATTTT. Translating gives CASSVGRAGGTDTQYF.

The chain couples TRBV20-1 to TRBJ2-3, with 9 bases lining up with TRBD2. This CDR3 is 16 amino acids long. After removal of 4 bases from V and 14 bases from J, the junction contained 22 bases not matched to a gene. Germline V gives CDR1 DFQATT, CDR2 SNEGSKA (reference sequence). CDR3 DNA: TGCAGTGCTACTCCCCGAGTAGCGGGAGTTGTCGGATACGCGTATTTT. It yields the protein CSATPRVAGVVGYAYF.

The gene calls are TRBV27 and TRBJ2-7; 12 bases agree with TRBD2. Germline trimming cut 7 bases from V and 6 bases from J; bases unmatched to any gene: 4. Germline loops: CDR1 MNHEY, CDR2 SMNVEV (reference sequence). CDR3 length: 13 amino acids. Here the CDR3 reads CASKLAGGSEQYF. CDR3 DNA: TGTGCCAGCAAACTAGCGGGAGGTTCCGAGCAGTACTTC.

For the CDR3, the DNA is TGTGCCAGCTCACCACTACCTTCTCGTACAGCAGGGACACCCTATGGCTACACCTTC. The encoded protein is CASSPLPSRTAGTPYGYTF. V and J are TRBV18 and TRBJ1-2; maybe TRBD1 (6 bases). The CDR3 is 19 residues long. With 1 base removed from V and 4 bases from J, the gap between germline ends came to 25 bases. From germline, CDR1 is KGHSH and CDR2 LQKENI.

The V gene is TRBV10-3, the J gene TRBJ2-1, with TRBD2 matching over 13 bases. Germline assignment: CDR1 ENHRY and CDR2 SYGVKD. The trim removed 10 bases at V and 12 bases at J, leaving 6 bases unmatched. The CDR3 is 12 residues long. The CDR3 region is CATGTSGDVQFF. For the CDR3, the DNA is TGTGCCACCGGGACTAGCGGGGATGTGCAGTTCTTC.

The chain combines TRBV20-1 with TRBJ1-5; the match to TRBD1 covers 7 bases. The CDR3 extends over 14 amino acids. Trimming took 2 bases from V and 4 from J; bases not matched to a gene: 5. The V gene's germline CDR1 is DFQATT and CDR2 SNEGSKA (reference sequence). The CDR3, as DNA: TGCAGTGCTAGAATCCCAGGGGGGAATCAGCCCCAGCATTTT. This sequence encodes CSARIPGGNQPQHF.

The chain couples TRBV11-2 to TRBJ2-1; D may be TRBD2 (5 bases). The DNA matches TRBJ2-7 better at its end, which makes the J call doubtful. Germline CDR1 SGHAT, CDR2 FQNNGV. This CDR3 has 17 amino acids. CDR3 residues: CASSLARSPRGDNEQYF. The CDR3 region has the DNA TGTGCCAGCAGCTTAGCCCGATCCCCCCGGGGAGACAATGAGCAGTACTTC.

This clonotype has just one count. The J gene is TRBJ2-5, the V gene TRBV24-1; 7 bases fit TRBD2. This CDR3 spans 18 amino acids. Germline V CDR1 and CDR2: KGHDR, SFDVKD. V gave up 2 bases and J gave up 2 bases; unmatched junction bases: 13. The CDR3 sequence is CATSDSQAPGGGQETQYF. Written as DNA, the CDR3 is TGTGCCACCAGTGATTCCCAAGCCCCGGGGGGAGGACAAGAGACCCAGTACTTC.

This clonotype was observed a few times. The chain joins TRBV29-1 to TRBJ1-2; 10 bases line up with TRBD1. The CDR3 spans 13 residues. Trimming at V came to 5 bases and at J to 4 bases, leaving 4 bases not matched to a gene. Germline V gene sequence: CDR1 SQVTM, CDR2 ANQGSEA. The CDR3 DNA sequence: TGCAGCGTTAGTGGACAGGGGGGCTATGGCTACACCTTC. Protein sequence: CSVSGQGGYGYTF. The variable domain in full, completed from reference TRBV29-1 and TRBJ1-2, reads SAVISQKPSRDICQRGTSLTIQCQVDSQVTMMFWYRQQPGQSLTLIATANQGSEATYESGFVIDKFPISRPNLTFSTLTVSNMSPEDSSIYLCSVSGQGGYGYTFGSGTRLTVV.

The gene calls are TRBV20-1 and TRBJ2-2, with D possibly TRBD2 on 6 matching bases. The CDR3 consists of 15 residues. The germline V gene has CDR1 DFQATT and CDR2 SNEGSKA (reference sequence). With 0 bases removed from V and 3 bases from J, the gap between germline ends came to 11 bases. Written as DNA, the CDR3 is TGCAGTGCTAGAGATCGCGGGACCTACACCGGGGAGCTGTTTTTT. It translates to CSARDRGTYTGELFF.

The gene calls are TRBV6-5 and TRBJ1-1; D is perhaps TRBD1 (6 bases). Per germline, CDR1 MNHEY and CDR2 SVGAGI. The V end was cut by 0 bases, the J end by 11 bases, with 16 bases between. The CDR3 contains 14 residues. Here the CDR3 reads CASSYSGTSFEAFF. CDR3 nucleotides: TGTGCCAGCAGTTACTCGGGGACATCTTTTGAGGCTTTCTTT.

The chain combines TRBV28 with TRBJ2-7, with 9 bases identical to TRBD1. The J segment lost 0 bases and the V segment lost 5 bases, leaving 8 bases of the junction unmatched. The CDR3 length is 16 residues. CDR1 and CDR2 from the germline V gene are MDHEN and SYDVKM. The CDR3 DNA follows: TGTGCCAGCAGTGCCCCCGGACAGGGGCCCTCCTACGAGCAGTACTTC. This encodes CASSAPGQGPSYEQYF.

The chain links TRBV5-1 to TRBJ1-5, with 9 bases aligning to TRBD1. The CDR3 totals 15 residues. J lost 3 bases, V lost 4 bases, and 5 bases had no gene match. Germline V lookup: CDR1 SGHRS, CDR2 YFSETQ. CDR3 sequence: CASSLWTGANQPQHF. CDR3 sequence (DNA): TGCGCCAGCAGCCTCTGGACAGGGGCCAATCAGCCCCAGCATTTT.

The V call is TRBV11-1, the J call TRBJ2-1; the D gene could be TRBD1 or TRBD2 (6 bases each). CDR1 and CDR2 (germline): SGHAT, FQDESV (reference sequence). The germline V and J ends were trimmed by 3 bases and 6 bases, with 15 bases remaining between them. This CDR3 contains 15 residues. Written as DNA, the CDR3 is TGTGCCAGCAGCTTCTCCGGGAGAGGGGGCAATGAGCAGTTCTTC. Residues: CASSFSGRGGNEQFF.

Concerning this clonotype: One end of the junction is discordant with germline, which a read error may explain. The rearrangement uses TRBV10-3 and TRBJ2-5, with D possibly matching TRBD2 (6 bases). CDR1 is ENHRY and CDR2 is SYGVKD in the germline V gene. The CDR3 runs to 15 residues. Here the CDR3 DNA reads TGTGCCACCAGTGACGGGGGAGCGAGGCAAGAGACCCAGTACTTC. Its protein is CATSDGGARQETQYF.

This clonotype has a handful of counts. V and J are TRBV5-5 and TRBJ2-3, with D possibly being TRBD2 (5 bases). The CDR3 loop spans 13 amino acids. V shed 1 base and J shed 14 bases, with 17 bases lying between them. Germline assignment: CDR1 SGHKS and CDR2 YYEKEE (reference sequence). This chain's CDR3 is CASSLSGLEDAYF. Written as DNA, the CDR3 is TGTGCCAGCAGCTTGTCTGGCCTGGAGGACGCGTATTTT.

This clonotype was observed a single time. The chain carries TRBV9 and TRBJ2-1, with D uncertain. Deletions cut 0 bases from V and 5 bases from J, with 12 bases between. This CDR3 is built from 15 residues. CDR1 is SGDLS and CDR2 is YYNGEE in the germline V gene. CDR3: CASSVDPTFNNEQFF. The CDR3 coding sequence is TGTGCCAGCAGCGTAGACCCGACGTTTAACAATGAGCAGTTCTTC.

V gene TRBV6-6 combines with J gene TRBJ2-1, with 7 bases identical to TRBD2. TRBJ2-7 matches the DNA end more closely, so the J call is doubtful. CDR3 length equals 15 residues. Germline CDR1 reads MNHNY; CDR2 reads SVGAGI (reference sequence). CDR3 loop: CASSYLAGEYNEQYF. The CDR3, as DNA: TGTGCCAGCAGTTACTTGGCGGGAGAGTACAATGAGCAGTACTTC.

CDR3 DNA: TGTGCCAGCACAGGGGGGGGTGCAAATGGCTACACCTTC. Protein sequence: CASTGGGANGYTF. The chain recombines TRBV12-3 or TRBV12-4 with TRBJ1-2, with 7 bases fitting TRBD1. The ends lost 7 bases at V and 6 bases at J; junction bases unmatched: 8. The CDR3 has 13 residues.

This chain links TRBV20-1 with TRBJ2-3; 12 positions agree with TRBD2. Trimming took 1 base from V and 14 from J; bases not matched to a gene: 10. The CDR3 extends over 14 amino acids. Germline values: CDR1 DFQATT, CDR2 SNEGSKA (reference sequence). CDR3 region: CSARASGRAGYAYF. CDR3 nucleotide sequence: TGCAGTGCTAGAGCTAGCGGGAGGGCCGGATACGCGTATTTT.

This clonotype was picked up many times. This chain connects TRBV5-4 to TRBJ2-7, with D hard to call. The CDR3 extends over 13 amino acids. Germline CDR1 is SGHNT and CDR2 is YYREEE (reference sequence). V was trimmed by 5 bases and J by 0 bases, leaving 9 bases between them. Written as DNA, the CDR3 is TGTGCCAGCAGTCCCAGGAGCTCCTACGAGCAGTACTTC. It is translated as CASSPRSSYEQYF.

A single count supports this clonotype. CDR3: CASSESGSNQPQHF. DNA for the CDR3: TGCGCCAGCAGTGAGTCGGGGAGCAATCAGCCCCAGCATTTT. The rearrangement joins TRBV10-2 to TRBJ1-5; D not certain. The germline CDR1 and CDR2 sequences are WSHSY and SAAADI. Trimming cost V 0 bases and J 1 base, with 4 bases left between them. This CDR3 comprises 14 residues.

This chain joins TRBV12-3 or TRBV12-4 and TRBJ2-3; weak D call: TRBD2 (5 bases). The CDR3 contains 13 residues. Trimming left V 7 bases short and J 6 bases short, with 14 bases between. CDR3 sequence: CASTTRTPDTQYF. The DNA of the CDR3 is TGTGCCAGCACCACTAGAACCCCCGATACGCAGTATTTT.

The chain recombines TRBV3-1 with TRBJ2-4; the D is unclear. The J call may be in error: the DNA end matches TRBJ2-7 better. The CDR3 has 13 amino acids. CDR1 is LGHDT and CDR2 is YNNKEL in the germline V gene (reference sequence). In DNA form, the CDR3 reads TGTGCCAGCACGGGCTCCGGCTCCTACGAGCAGTACTTC. This codes for CASTGSGSYEQYF.

The rearrangement uses TRBV5-1 and TRBJ2-1, with 15 bases identical to TRBD2. The DNA end favors TRBJ2-7, so the J call may be wrong. The CDR3 loop spans 19 amino acids. The germline gives CDR1 SGHRS, CDR2 YFSETQ. CDR3 sequence: CASSPSRDRGLAGGREQYF. DNA of the CDR3: TGCGCCAGCAGCCCCTCCCGGGACAGGGGACTAGCGGGAGGTAGGGAGCAGTACTTC.